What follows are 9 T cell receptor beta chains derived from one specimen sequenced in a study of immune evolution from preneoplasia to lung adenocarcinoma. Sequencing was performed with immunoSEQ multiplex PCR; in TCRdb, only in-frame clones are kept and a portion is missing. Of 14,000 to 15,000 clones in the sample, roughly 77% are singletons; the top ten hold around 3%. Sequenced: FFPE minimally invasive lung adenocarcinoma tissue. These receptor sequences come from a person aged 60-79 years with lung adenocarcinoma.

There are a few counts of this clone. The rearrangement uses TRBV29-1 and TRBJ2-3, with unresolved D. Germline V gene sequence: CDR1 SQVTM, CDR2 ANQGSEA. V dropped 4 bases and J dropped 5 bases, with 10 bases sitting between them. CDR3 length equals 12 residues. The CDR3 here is CSVALQQDTQYF. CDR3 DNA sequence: TGCAGCGTTGCTCTACAACAAGATACGCAGTATTTT.

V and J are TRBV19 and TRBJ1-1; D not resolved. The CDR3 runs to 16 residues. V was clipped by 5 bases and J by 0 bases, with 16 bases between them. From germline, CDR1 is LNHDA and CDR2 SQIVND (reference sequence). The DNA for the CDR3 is TGTGCCAGTAGTCCAAGATGGACGGTTATGAACACTGAAGCTTTCTTT. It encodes CASSPRWTVMNTEAFF.

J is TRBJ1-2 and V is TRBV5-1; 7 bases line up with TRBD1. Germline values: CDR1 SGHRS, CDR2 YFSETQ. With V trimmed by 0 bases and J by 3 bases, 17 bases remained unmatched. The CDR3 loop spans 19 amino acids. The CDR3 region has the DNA TGCGCCAGCAGCTTGGCCAGACAGATAATACAGGGGCCTGACTATGGCTACACCTTC. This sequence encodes CASSLARQIIQGPDYGYTF.

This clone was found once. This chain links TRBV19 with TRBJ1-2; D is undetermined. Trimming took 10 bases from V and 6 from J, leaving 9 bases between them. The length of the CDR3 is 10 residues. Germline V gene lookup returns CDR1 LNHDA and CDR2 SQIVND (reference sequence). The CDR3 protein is CATGLDGYTF. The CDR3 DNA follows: TGTGCCACCGGGTTGGATGGCTACACCTTC. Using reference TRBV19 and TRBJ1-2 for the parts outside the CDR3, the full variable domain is DGGITQSPKYLFRKEGQNVTLSCEQNLNHDAMYWYRQDPGQGLRLIYYSQIVNDFQKGDIAEGYSVSREKKESFPLTVTSAQKNPTAFYLCATGLDGYTFGSGTRLTVV.

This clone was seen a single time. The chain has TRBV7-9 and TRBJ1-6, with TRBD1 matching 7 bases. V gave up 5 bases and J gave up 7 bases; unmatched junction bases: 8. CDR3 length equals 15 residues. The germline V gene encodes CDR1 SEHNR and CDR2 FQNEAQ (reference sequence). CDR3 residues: CASSPMGQSNSPLHF. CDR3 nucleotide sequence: TGTGCCAGCAGCCCGATGGGACAGAGCAATTCACCCCTCCACTTT.

DNA of the CDR3: TGTGCCAGCAGCGTAGAAATTCGGGTCCCGAACACCGGGGAGCTGTTTTTT. Amino acids: CASSVEIRVPNTGELFF. J is TRBJ2-2 and V is TRBV9, with unresolved D. The CDR3 spans 17 residues. The V end was cut by 0 bases, the J end by 0 bases, with 12 bases between. Germline loops: CDR1 SGDLS, CDR2 YYNGEE.

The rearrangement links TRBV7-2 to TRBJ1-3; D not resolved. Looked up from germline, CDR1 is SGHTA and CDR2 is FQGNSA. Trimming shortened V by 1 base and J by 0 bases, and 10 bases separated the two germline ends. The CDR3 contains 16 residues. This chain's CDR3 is CASSLVGALSGNTIYF. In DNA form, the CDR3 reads TGTGCCAGCAGCTTAGTCGGAGCACTCTCTGGAAACACCATATATTTT. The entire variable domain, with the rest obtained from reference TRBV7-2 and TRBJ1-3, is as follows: GAGVSQSPSNKVTEKGKDVELRCDPISGHTALYWYRQSLGQGLEFLIYFQGNSAPDKSGLPSDRFSAERTGGSVSTLTIQRTQQEDSAVYLCASSLVGALSGNTIYFGEGSWLTVV.

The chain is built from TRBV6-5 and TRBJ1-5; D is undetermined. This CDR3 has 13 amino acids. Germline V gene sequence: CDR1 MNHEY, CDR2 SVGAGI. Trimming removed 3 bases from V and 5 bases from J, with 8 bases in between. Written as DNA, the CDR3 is TGTGCCAGCAGTTATGGGTCATATCAGCCCCAGCATTTT. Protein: CASSYGSYQPQHF.

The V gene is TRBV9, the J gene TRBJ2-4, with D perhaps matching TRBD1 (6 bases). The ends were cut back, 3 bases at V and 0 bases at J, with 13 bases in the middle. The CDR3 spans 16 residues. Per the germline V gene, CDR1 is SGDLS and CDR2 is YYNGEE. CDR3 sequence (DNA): TGTGCCAGCAGCGGGGGGCAAGGGCTAGCCAAAAACATTCAGTACTTC. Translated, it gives CASSGGQGLAKNIQYF.